The 11 T cell receptor beta chains given below trace back to one sample, sequenced in a study of shared clonotypes between healthy human individuals. CD45RO-negative, CCR7-selected cells formed the naive CD8 fraction, which excluded terminally differentiated effector memory CD45RA+ cells. The assay was immunoSEQ multiplex PCR, and TCRdb's table has in-frame clones only and misses some. Of about 600,000 clones listed, 95% to 98% are singletons. The source material was naive CD8+ T cells sorted from blood. Receptor source: a man aged 25 to 40 in good health.

The chain employs TRBV11-2 and TRBJ2-2, with D possibly being TRBD1 or TRBD2 (5 bases each). Germline CDR1 and CDR2: SGHAT and FQNNGV. The V end lost 4 bases, the J end lost 0 bases, and 12 bases lay between the germline ends. The CDR3 covers 16 residues. This CDR3 reads CASSWTGTPNTGELFF. In DNA form, the CDR3 reads TGTGCCAGCAGCTGGACCGGGACGCCGAACACCGGGGAGCTGTTTTTT.

The genes are TRBV6-1 and TRBJ2-5; TRBD2 matches at 14 bases. Per germline, CDR1 MNHNS and CDR2 SASEGT. CDR3 length equals 18 residues. Trimming took 2 bases from V and 5 from J; bases not matched to a gene: 10. The CDR3 protein is CASSERPGLAGGGETQYF. The CDR3 bases are TGTGCCAGCAGTGAACGGCCAGGACTAGCGGGAGGCGGGGAGACCCAGTACTTC.

This clone has a single count. The V and J genes are TRBV28 and TRBJ2-1; 7 bases map to TRBD2. With 6 bases clipped from V and 6 bases from J, the junction kept 17 bases outside the gene matches. The germline V gene encodes CDR1 MDHEN and CDR2 SYDVKM. This CDR3 is 17 amino acids long. CDR3 nucleotides: TGTGCCAGCAGCCCACGTGAACTAGCGCAATTCGTCAATGAGCAGTTCTTC. Translation: CASSPRELAQFVNEQFF.

The chain combines TRBV29-1 with TRBJ1-5; 7 bases are shared with TRBD1. Germline V gene lookup returns CDR1 SQVTM and CDR2 ANQGSEA. The CDR3 loop spans 14 amino acids. Trimming at V came to 4 bases and at J to 3 bases, leaving 6 bases not matched to a gene. The CDR3 nucleotides are TGCAGCGTTGCCATACAGGGGTACAATCAGCCCCAGCATTTT. Translating it yields CSVAIQGYNQPQHF.

The chain recombines TRBV9 with TRBJ2-5; D not certain. Germline values: CDR1 SGDLS, CDR2 YYNGEE. Trimming took off 3 bases at V and 3 bases at J, with 12 bases between the two ends. The CDR3 loop spans 14 amino acids. CDR3: CASSEGHREETQYF. The CDR3 bases are TGTGCCAGCAGCGAAGGGCATAGGGAAGAGACCCAGTACTTC.

A word on this clone: Distinct nucleotide sequences in the sample also encode this CDR3. Here the CDR3 DNA reads TGTGCCAGCAGTTACGAAGGGAGAACCTACGAGCAGTACTTC. It encodes CASSYEGRTYEQYF. The genes are TRBV6-5 and TRBJ2-7; possible D gene TRBD2, 5 bases. The CDR3 runs to 14 residues. V was clipped by 2 bases and J by 2 bases, with 10 bases between them. Germline CDR1 reads MNHEY; CDR2 reads SVGAGI.

Concerning this clone: Other nucleotide sequences from this sample produce the same CDR3. The rearrangement joins TRBV29-1 to TRBJ2-7; tentative D call: TRBD1 (6 bases). The V and J ends lost 4 bases and 0 bases respectively, with 7 bases between them. The germline V gene has CDR1 SQVTM and CDR2 ANQGSEA. The CDR3 spans 12 residues. The chain's CDR3 is CSVVGASYEQYF. CDR3 in DNA: TGCAGCGTTGTGGGGGCCTCCTACGAGCAGTACTTC.

This chain connects TRBV13 to TRBJ2-2; TRBD2 is a possible D gene (6 bases). Germline loops: CDR1 PRHDT, CDR2 FYEKMQ (reference sequence). Trimming removed 8 bases from V and 3 bases from J, with 13 bases in between. The CDR3 runs to 14 residues. CDR3 DNA: TGTGCCAGCCAAGGCCGGGGGTACACCGGGGAGCTGTTTTTT. Its protein is CASQGRGYTGELFF.

CDR3 DNA: TGTGCCAGCAGTTTAAACCCGAACACCGGGGAGCTGTTTTTT. Amino acids: CASSLNPNTGELFF. The chain has TRBV27 and TRBJ2-2; D call uncertain. V shed 2 bases and J shed 0 bases, with 4 bases lying between them. Germline CDR1 MNHEY, CDR2 SMNVEV (reference sequence). The CDR3 has 14 residues.

The chain carries TRBV6-5 and TRBJ2-7; TRBD2 matches at 9 bases. The germline V gene has CDR1 MNHEY and CDR2 SVGAGI. J was trimmed by 0 bases and V by 5 bases; bases with no gene match: 5. This CDR3 comprises 15 residues. CDR3 sequence reads: CASSALAGSSYEQYF. CDR3 nucleotide sequence: TGTGCCAGCAGTGCACTAGCGGGCAGCTCCTACGAGCAGTACTTC.

The chain couples TRBV5-1 to TRBJ2-7; the D is unclear. Trimming took 3 bases from V and 1 from J, leaving 8 bases between them. CDR3 size: 13 residues. Germline CDR1 and CDR2: SGHRS and YFSETQ. The CDR3 protein is CASSSEASYEQYF. The DNA of the CDR3 is TGCGCCAGCAGCTCCGAAGCTTCCTACGAGCAGTACTTC.